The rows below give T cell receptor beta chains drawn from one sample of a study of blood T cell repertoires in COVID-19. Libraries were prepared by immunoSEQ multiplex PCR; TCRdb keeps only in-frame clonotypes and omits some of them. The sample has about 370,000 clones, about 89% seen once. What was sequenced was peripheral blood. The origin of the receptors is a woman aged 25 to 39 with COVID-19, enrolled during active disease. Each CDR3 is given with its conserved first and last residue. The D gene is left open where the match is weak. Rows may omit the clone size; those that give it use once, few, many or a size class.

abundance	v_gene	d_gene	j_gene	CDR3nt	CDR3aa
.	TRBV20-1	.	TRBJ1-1	TGCAGTGCCCGGAGGGACACTGAAGCTTTCTTT	CSARRDTEAFF
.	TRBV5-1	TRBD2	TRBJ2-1	TGCGCCAGCAGCTTGGGAGGGACTAGCGGATATCCCTACAATGAGCAGTTCTTC	CASSLGGTSGYPYNEQFF
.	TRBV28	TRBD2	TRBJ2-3	TGTGCCAGCAGTGCGGGGCTAGCGGAGAGCACAGATACGCAGTATTTT	CASSAGLAESTDTQYF
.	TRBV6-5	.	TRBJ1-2	TGTGCCAGCACCTGGGGGGGCCCTAACTATGGCTACACCTTC	CASTWGGPNYGYTF
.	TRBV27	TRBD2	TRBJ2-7	TGTGCCAGCAGTTTGTCTTTCGGGAGGGCCTACGAGCAGTACTTC	CASSLSFGRAYEQYF
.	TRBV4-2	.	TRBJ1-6	TGTGCCAGCAGCCAAGATCCGAGGCCTAATTCACCCCTCCACTTT	CASSQDPRPNSPLHF
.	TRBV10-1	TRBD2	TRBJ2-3	TGCGCCAGCAGTGTATCCAGCGGGAGGGCCACAGATACGCAGTATTTT	CASSVSSGRATDTQYF
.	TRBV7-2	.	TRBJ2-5	TGTGCCAGCAGCTCCGTCGGGACAAGACAAGAGACCCAGTACTTC	CASSSVGTRQETQYF
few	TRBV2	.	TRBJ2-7	TGTGCCAGCAGTGAAGGGGCAGGGTCGGACTACGAGCAGTACTTC	CASSEGAGSDYEQYF
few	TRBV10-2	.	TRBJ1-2	TGCGCCAGCAGTGCGACAGGAAACTATGGCTACACCTTC	CASSATGNYGYTF
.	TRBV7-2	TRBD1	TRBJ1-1	TGTGCCAGCAGCTTGACCGGGACAGGGTATCAAGCTTTCTTT	CASSLTGTGYQAFF
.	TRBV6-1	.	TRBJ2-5	TGTGCCAGCAGTGAACCCGCAGGGGAAGAGACCCAGTACTTC	CASSEPAGEETQYF
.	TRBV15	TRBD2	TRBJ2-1	TGTGCCACCAGCAGAGACCCAGGGGGACTAGCCCCCTACAATGAGCAGTTCTTC	CATSRDPGGLAPYNEQFF
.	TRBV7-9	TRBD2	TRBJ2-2	TGTGCCAGCAGCTCGACTAGCGGGAGAGGGGAGCTGTTTTTT	CASSSTSGRGELFF
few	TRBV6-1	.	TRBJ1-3	TGTGCCAGCAGTGAACAAGCTACGTCTGGAAACACCATATATTTT	CASSEQATSGNTIYF
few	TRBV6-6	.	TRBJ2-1	TGTGCCAGCAGTTACTACCCAGATTACAATGAGCAGTTCTTC	CASSYYPDYNEQFF
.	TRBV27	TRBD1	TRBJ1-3	TGTGCCAGCAGCCAAAATACCCACACAGGGGTGAACGGAAACACCATATATTTT	CASSQNTHTGVNGNTIYF
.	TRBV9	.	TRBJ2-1	TGTGCCAGCAGCGTAGGGGCGGGCAGCTCCTACAATGAGCAGTTCTTC	CASSVGAGSSYNEQFF
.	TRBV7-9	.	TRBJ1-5	TGTGCCAGCAGCCTAGGGGGGCTCGATCAGCCCCAGCATTTT	CASSLGGLDQPQHF
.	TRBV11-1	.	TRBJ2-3	TGTGCCAGCAGCTTAGACATGGATACGCAGTATTTT	CASSLDMDTQYF
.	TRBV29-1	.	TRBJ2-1	TGCAGCGTTGAAGATCTTCTGGGGGGAGGGGGTCATGAGCAGTTCTTC	CSVEDLLGGGGHEQFF
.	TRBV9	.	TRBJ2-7	TGTGCCAGCAGCGTACACCTGGGGCGCGAGCAGTACTTC	CASSVHLGREQYF
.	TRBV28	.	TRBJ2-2	TGTGCCAGCAGTTTAGTTGACAGGATGAACACCGGGGAGCTGTTTTTT	CASSLVDRMNTGELFF
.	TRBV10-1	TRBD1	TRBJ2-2	TGCGCCAGCAGTGAATCCGGACAGGGGAACACCGGGGAGCTGTTTTTT	CASSESGQGNTGELFF
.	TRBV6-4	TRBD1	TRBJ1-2	TGTGCCAGCAGTGATGGACAGGATTCGAAAGGCTACACCTTC	CASSDGQDSKGYTF
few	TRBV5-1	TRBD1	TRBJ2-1	TGCGCCAGCAGCTTGGTCGGGGACAGGAGCAATGAGCAGTTCTTC	CASSLVGDRSNEQFF
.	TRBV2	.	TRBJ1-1	TGTGCCAGCAGGGCAAGAGGGATCACTGAAGCTTTCTTT	CASRARGITEAFF
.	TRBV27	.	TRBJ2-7	TGTGCCAGCAGTTCGAACAGGTTTAACGAGCAGTACTTC	CASSSNRFNEQYF
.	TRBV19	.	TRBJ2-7	TGTGCCAGTAGTATCCGGTTACTGTCTGGCGAGCAGTACTTC	CASSIRLLSGEQYF
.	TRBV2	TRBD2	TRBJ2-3	TGTGCCAGCAGCCTAAATTCCGGGACTAGCGGGTTTGATACGCAGTATTTT	CASSLNSGTSGFDTQYF
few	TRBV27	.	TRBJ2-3	TGTGCCAGCGGCAAGGGGCTATCCCCTGGAGAGTATTTT	CASGKGLSPGEYF
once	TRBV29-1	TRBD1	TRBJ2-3	TGCAGCGTTCCGTTGGGACAGGAGATAGATACGCAGTATTTT	CSVPLGQEIDTQYF
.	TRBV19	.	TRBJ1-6	TGTGCCAGTCGACCCGGGACTGAATTTTCACCCCTCCACTTT	CASRPGTEFSPLHF
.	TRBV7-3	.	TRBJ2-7	TGTGCCAGCAGCTTAAACGGAGCCTACGAGCAGTACTTC	CASSLNGAYEQYF
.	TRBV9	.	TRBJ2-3	TGTGCCAGCAGCGTAGTTGGCGCAGCGAGCACAGATACGCAGTATTTT	CASSVVGAASTDTQYF
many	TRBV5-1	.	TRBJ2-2	TGCGCCAGCAGCTTGGGGGCAGGGAACCCCGGGGAGCTGTTTTTT	CASSLGAGNPGELFF
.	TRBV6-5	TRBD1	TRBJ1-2	TGTGCCAGCAGTAGGACAGGCTCCTATGGCTACACCTTC	CASSRTGSYGYTF
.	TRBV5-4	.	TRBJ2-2	TGTGCCAGCAGCTTACCCCGGGAAGCGGCAAACACCGGGGAGCTGTTTTTT	CASSLPREAANTGELFF
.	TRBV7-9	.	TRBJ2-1	TGTGCCAGCAGCTTATCATTGGCCGATGAGCAGTTCTTC	CASSLSLADEQFF
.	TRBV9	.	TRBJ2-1	TGTGCCAGCAGCGTATCCCCTTACAATGAGCAGTTCTTC	CASSVSPYNEQFF
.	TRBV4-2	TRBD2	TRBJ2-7	TGTGCCAGCAGCCCCAGGACTAGCTGGTCCTACGAGCAGTACTTC	CASSPRTSWSYEQYF
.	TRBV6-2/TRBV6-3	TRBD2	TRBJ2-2	TGTGCCAGCAGTTTAGCGGGAGCAGCCACCGGGGAGCTGTTTTTT	CASSLAGAATGELFF
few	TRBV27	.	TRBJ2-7	TGTGCCAGCAGTTTTGATTATGGCGGTTTCTACGAGCAGTACTTC	CASSFDYGGFYEQYF
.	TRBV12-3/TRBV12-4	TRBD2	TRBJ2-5	TGTGCCGCAGCGGGAGGGCAAGGAGAGACCCAGTACTTC	CAAAGGQGETQYF
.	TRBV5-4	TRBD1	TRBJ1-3	TGTGCCAGCAGTTCCGACAGGGGGTATGGAAACACCATATATTTT	CASSSDRGYGNTIYF
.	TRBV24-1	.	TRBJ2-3	TGTGCCACCAGTGATACTGACAAGTCAGATACGCAGTATTTT	CATSDTDKSDTQYF
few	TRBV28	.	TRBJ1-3	TGTGCCAGCAGTCGGGGACTGTCTGGAAACACCATATATTTT	CASSRGLSGNTIYF
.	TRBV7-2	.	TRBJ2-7	TGTGCCAGCAGCTTAAAAAACGGGGGATCCTACGAGCAGTACTTC	CASSLKNGGSYEQYF
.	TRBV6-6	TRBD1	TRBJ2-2	TGTGCCAGCAGCACAGGGGTCGCCGGGGAGCTGTTTTTT	CASSTGVAGELFF
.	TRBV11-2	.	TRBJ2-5	TGTGCCAGCAGCTTAGAAGGAGCCCCAGCCCAAGAGACCCAGTACTTC	CASSLEGAPAQETQYF